This T cell receptor beta chain is from a study of cytomegalovirus exposure and HLA in healthy donors. Study results and limitations: Apparent HLA restriction characterized most CMV-associated TCR beta chains in a later analysis. Despite most TCR sequences being rare, some public TCRs occurred in many donors. Later genetic work tied a missense DCLRE1C variant to beta-chain V and J trimming. An analysis was carried out at a later point. It showed that HLA-associated TCR beta chains were more clonally expanded than equally common non-associated chains.

In regard to this clone: Antigen unknown.

The study ran its PCR with 60 Vbeta and 13 Jbeta primers. TCRdb's table, derived via immunoSEQ multiplex PCR, lists solely in-frame clones and lacks some. The repertoire has some 180,000 clones, about four fifths of them found once; the top ten carry roughly 1.4%. The V end lost 0 bases, the J end lost 3 bases, and 10 bases lay between the germline ends. The germline V gene has CDR1 SGHRS and CDR2 YFSETQ. This CDR3 contains 16 residues. The V gene is TRBV5-1, the J gene TRBJ1-6, with D possibly being TRBD1 (5 bases). The sequencing sample was made of PBMCs. The receptor's source is a man in his forties or fifties in good health and CMV-seronegative. The CDR3 loop reads CASSLGQSLYNSPLHF. The CDR3 bases are TGCGCCAGCAGCTTGGGACAGTCACTCTATAATTCACCCCTCCACTTT.